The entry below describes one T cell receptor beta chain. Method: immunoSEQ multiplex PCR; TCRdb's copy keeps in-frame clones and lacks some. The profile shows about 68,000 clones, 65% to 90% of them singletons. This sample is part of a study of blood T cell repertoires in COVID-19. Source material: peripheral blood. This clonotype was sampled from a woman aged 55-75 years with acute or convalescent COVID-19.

The DNA for the CDR3 is TGTGCCAGTAGTACCGGACAGTCCCATTATGGCTACACCTTC. As protein: CASSTGQSHYGYTF. The rearrangement links TRBV19 to TRBJ1-2, with a tentative D call TRBD1 (6 bases). With 4 bases removed from V and 5 bases from J, the gap between germline ends came to 14 bases. CDR1 LNHDA and CDR2 SQIVND come from the germline V gene (reference sequence). The CDR3 spans 14 residues.